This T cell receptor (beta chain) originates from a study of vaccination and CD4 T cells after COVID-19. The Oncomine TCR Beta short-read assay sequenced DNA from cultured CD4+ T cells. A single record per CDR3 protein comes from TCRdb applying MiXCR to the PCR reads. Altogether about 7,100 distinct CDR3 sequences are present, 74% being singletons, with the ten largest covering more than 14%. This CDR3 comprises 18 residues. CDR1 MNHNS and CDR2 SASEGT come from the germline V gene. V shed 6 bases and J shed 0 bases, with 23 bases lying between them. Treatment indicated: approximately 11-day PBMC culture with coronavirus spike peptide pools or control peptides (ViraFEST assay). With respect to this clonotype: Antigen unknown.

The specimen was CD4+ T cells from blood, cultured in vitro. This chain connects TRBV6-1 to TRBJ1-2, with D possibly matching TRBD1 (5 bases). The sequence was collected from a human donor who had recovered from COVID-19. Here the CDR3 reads CASSFPGSNPGANYGYTF. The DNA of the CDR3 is TGTGCCAGCAGCTTTCCAGGGTCGAACCCCGGCGCTAACTATGGCTACACCTTC.